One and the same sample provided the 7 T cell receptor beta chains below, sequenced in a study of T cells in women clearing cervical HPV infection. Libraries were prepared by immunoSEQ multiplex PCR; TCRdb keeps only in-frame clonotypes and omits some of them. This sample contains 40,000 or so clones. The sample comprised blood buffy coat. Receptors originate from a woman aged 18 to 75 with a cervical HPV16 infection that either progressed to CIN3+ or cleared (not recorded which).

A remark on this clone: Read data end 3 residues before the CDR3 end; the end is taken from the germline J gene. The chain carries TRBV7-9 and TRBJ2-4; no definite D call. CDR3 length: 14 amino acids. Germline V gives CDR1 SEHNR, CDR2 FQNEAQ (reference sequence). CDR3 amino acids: CASSPPQTPYGQYF. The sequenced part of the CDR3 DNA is TGTGCCAGCAGTCCCCCTCAGACTCCCTATGGT. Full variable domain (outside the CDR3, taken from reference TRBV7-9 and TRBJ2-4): DTGVSQNPRHKITKRGQNVTFRCDPISEHNRLYWYRQTLGQGPEFLTYFQNEAQLEKSRLLSDRFSAERPKGSFSTLEIQRTEQGDSAMYLCASSPPQTPYGQYFGAGTRLSVL.

CDR3 region: CASRQGAEEGYTF. The part of the CDR3 DNA that was read is TGTGCCAGCAGGCAGGGGGCGGAGGAGGGC. V and J are TRBV7-9 and TRBJ1-2; 8 nucleotides align to TRBD1. The read finishes 3 residues shy of the CDR3 end, and the germline J gene is used to complete it. This CDR3 region has 13 residues. CDR1 is SEHNR, CDR2 FQNEAQ, per germline (reference sequence).

This CDR3 is CASSPIQNTGELFF. The part of the CDR3 DNA that was read is TGTGCCAGCTCACCTATACAAAACACCGGGGAG. The chain carries TRBV18 and TRBJ2-2; D remains ambiguous. The read falls 3 residues short of the CDR3 end, and the missing part is taken from the germline J gene. Germline loops: CDR1 KGHSH, CDR2 LQKENI. V was clipped by 3 bases and J by 2 bases, with 7 bases between them. CDR3 length equals 14 residues.

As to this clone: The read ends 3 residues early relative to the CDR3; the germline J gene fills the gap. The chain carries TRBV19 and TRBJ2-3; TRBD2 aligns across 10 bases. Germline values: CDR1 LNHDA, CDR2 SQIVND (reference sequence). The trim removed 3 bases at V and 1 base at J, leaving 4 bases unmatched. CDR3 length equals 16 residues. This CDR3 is CASSILLAGGTDTQYF. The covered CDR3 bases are TGTGCCAGTAGTATCCTTCTAGCGGGGGGCACAGATACG.

Incomplete CDR3 DNA: TGCGCCAGCAGCTTGGTGGCGGGGGACCCCTCCGAG. Translating it yields CASSLVAGDPSE. The complete CDR3 protein is CASSLVAGDPSEQYF. The chain joins TRBV5-1 to TRBJ2-7, with TRBD2 identical over 7 bases. From the germline J gene comes the end of the CDR3, since the read stops 3 residues before it. Germline CDR1 is SGHRS and CDR2 is YFSETQ. The CDR3 contains 15 residues. V lost 0 bases, J lost 6 bases, and 9 bases stayed unmatched. Supplemented by reference TRBV5-1 and TRBJ2-7, the full variable domain reads KAGVTQTPRYLIKTRGQQVTLSCSPISGHRSVSWYQQTPGQGLQFLFEYFSETQRNKGNFPGRFSGRQFSNSRSEMNVSTLELGDSALYLCASSLVAGDPSEQYFGPGTRLTVT.

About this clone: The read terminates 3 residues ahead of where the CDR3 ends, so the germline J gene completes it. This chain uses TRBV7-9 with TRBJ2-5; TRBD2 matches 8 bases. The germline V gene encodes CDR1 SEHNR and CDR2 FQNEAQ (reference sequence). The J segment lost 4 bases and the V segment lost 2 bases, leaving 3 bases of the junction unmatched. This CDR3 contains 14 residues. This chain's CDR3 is CASSLPRGGETQYF. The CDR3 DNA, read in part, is TGTGCCAGCAGCTTACCTCGGGGGGGAGAGACC.

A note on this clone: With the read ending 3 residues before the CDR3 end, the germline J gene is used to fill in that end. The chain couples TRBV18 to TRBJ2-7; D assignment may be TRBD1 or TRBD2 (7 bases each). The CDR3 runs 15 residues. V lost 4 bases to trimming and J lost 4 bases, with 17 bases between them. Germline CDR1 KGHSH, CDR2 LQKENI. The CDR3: CASSLKGRGLYEQYF. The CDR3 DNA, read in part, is TGTGCCAGCTCACTCAAAGGGAGGGGGCTTTACGAG. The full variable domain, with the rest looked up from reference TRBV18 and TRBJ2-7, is NAGVMQNPRHLVRRRGQEARLRCSPMKGHSHVYWYRQLPEEGLKFMVYLQKENIIDESGMPKERFSAEFPKEGPSILRIQQVVRGDSAAYFCASSLKGRGLYEQYFGPGTRLTVT.